This entry is about one TCR beta chain. This sample was taken from a study of blood T cell repertoires in COVID-19. The germline CDR1 and CDR2 sequences are SGHTA and FQGNSA. The CDR3 covers 15 residues. V was pared by 3 bases and J by 2 bases, with 11 bases between. Profiling relied on immunoSEQ multiplex PCR, and the TCRdb table lists in-frame clones only, not all of them. The sample has about 76,000 clones, around nine tenths seen once; the top ten hold 29%. Sequencing was carried out using peripheral blood. The receptor's source is a woman at least 80 years old with active or convalescent COVID-19. This chain links TRBV7-2 with TRBJ2-4, with D tentatively TRBD1 (6 bases). CDR3 amino acids: CASSFGGGPKNIQYF. The CDR3, as DNA: TGTGCCAGCAGCTTTGGTGGGGGCCCCAAAAACATTCAGTACTTC.